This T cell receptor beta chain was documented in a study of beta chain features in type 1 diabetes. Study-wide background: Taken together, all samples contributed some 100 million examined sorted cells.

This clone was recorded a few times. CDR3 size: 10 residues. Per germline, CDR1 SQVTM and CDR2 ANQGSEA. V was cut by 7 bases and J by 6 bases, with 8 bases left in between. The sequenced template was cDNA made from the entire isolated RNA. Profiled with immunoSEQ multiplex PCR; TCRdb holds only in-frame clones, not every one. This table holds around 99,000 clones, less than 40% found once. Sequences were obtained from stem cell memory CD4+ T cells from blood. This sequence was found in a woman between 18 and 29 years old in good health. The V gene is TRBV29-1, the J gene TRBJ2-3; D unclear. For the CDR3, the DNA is TGCAGCGCCCGGCGGGATACGCAGTATTTT. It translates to CSARRDTQYF.